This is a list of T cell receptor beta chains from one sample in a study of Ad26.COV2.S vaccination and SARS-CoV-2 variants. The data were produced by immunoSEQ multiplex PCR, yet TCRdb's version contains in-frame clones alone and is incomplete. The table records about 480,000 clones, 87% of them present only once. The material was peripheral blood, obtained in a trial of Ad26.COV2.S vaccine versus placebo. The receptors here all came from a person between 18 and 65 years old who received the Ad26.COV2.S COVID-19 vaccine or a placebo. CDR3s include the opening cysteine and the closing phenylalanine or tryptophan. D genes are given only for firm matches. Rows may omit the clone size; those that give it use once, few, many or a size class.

cdr3_aa: CASIWAGYSGNTIYF
cdr3_nt: TGTGCCAGCATTTGGGCAGGATACTCTGGAAACACCATATATTTT
clone_size: once
v_call: TRBV6-6
j_call: TRBJ1-3
d_call: .

cdr3_aa: CASSPRVGTTYNEQFF
cdr3_nt: TGTGCCAGCAGCCCCAGGGTCGGGACAACCTACAATGAGCAGTTCTTC
clone_size: .
v_call: TRBV5-4
j_call: TRBJ2-1
d_call: .

cdr3_aa: CASSFGGGDQPQHF
cdr3_nt: TGCGCCAGCAGTTTTGGAGGGGGGGATCAGCCCCAGCATTTT
clone_size: .
v_call: TRBV5-1
j_call: TRBJ1-5
d_call: .

cdr3_aa: CSVRGPITGELFF
cdr3_nt: TGCAGCGTTCGGGGGCCAATCACCGGGGAGCTGTTTTTT
clone_size: .
v_call: TRBV29-1
j_call: TRBJ2-2
d_call: .

cdr3_aa: CASTGQGARETQYF
cdr3_nt: TGTGCCAGCACCGGACAGGGGGCGCGGGAGACCCAGTACTTC
clone_size: .
v_call: TRBV7-8
j_call: TRBJ2-5
d_call: TRBD1

cdr3_aa: CASSQTQGLNTEAFF
cdr3_nt: TGTGCCAGCAGCCAAACACAGGGACTGAACACTGAAGCTTTCTTT
clone_size: .
v_call: TRBV7-2
j_call: TRBJ1-1
d_call: .

cdr3_aa: CASSLGVNTGELFF
cdr3_nt: TGTGCCAGCAGCTTAGGGGTGAACACCGGGGAGCTGTTTTTT
clone_size: .
v_call: TRBV7-3
j_call: TRBJ2-2
d_call: .

cdr3_aa: CASSYSETGLTEAFF
cdr3_nt: TGTGCCAGCAGTTACTCGGAGACAGGACTTACTGAAGCTTTCTTT
clone_size: .
v_call: TRBV6-2/TRBV6-3
j_call: TRBJ1-1
d_call: .

cdr3_aa: CASSFRPQGNQPQHF
cdr3_nt: TGCGCCAGCAGCTTTCGGCCGCAGGGTAATCAGCCCCAGCATTTT
clone_size: once
v_call: TRBV5-1
j_call: TRBJ1-5
d_call: .

cdr3_aa: CASRRLVEQFF
cdr3_nt: TGTGCCAGCAGGCGACTCGTAGAGCAGTTCTTC
clone_size: once
v_call: TRBV7-9
j_call: TRBJ2-1
d_call: .

cdr3_aa: CASSLGVGAEKLFF
cdr3_nt: TGTGCCAGCAGCTTAGGGGTGGGGGCCGAAAAACTGTTTTTT
clone_size: .
v_call: TRBV7-9
j_call: TRBJ1-4
d_call: .

cdr3_aa: CASSPRTGRFMNTEAFF
cdr3_nt: TGTGCCAGCAGCCCAAGGACAGGCCGGTTTATGAACACTGAAGCTTTCTTT
clone_size: .
v_call: TRBV7-2
j_call: TRBJ1-1
d_call: TRBD1

cdr3_aa: CASSQGGSGNEQFF
cdr3_nt: TGCGCCAGCAGCCAAGGTGGGAGTGGGAATGAGCAGTTCTTC
clone_size: .
v_call: TRBV4-3
j_call: TRBJ2-1
d_call: .

cdr3_aa: CASSQTRSQEQYF
cdr3_nt: TGTGCCAGCAGTCAGACCCGATCCCAGGAGCAGTACTTC
clone_size: .
v_call: TRBV28
j_call: TRBJ2-7
d_call: .